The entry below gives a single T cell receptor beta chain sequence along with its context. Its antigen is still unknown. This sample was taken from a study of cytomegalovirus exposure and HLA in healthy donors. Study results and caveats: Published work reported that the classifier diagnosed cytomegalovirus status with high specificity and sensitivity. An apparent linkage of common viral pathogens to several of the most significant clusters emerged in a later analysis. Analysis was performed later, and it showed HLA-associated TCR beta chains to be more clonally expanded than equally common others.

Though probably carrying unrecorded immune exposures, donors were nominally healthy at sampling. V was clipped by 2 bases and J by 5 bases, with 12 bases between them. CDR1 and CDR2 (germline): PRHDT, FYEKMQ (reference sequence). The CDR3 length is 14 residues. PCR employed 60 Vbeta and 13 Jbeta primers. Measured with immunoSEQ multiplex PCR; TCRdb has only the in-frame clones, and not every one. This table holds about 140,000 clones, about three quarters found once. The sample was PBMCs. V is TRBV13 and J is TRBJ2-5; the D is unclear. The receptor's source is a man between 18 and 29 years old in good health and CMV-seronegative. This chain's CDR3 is CASSLKAPEETQYF. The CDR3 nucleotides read TGTGCCAGCAGCTTAAAAGCTCCCGAGGAGACCCAGTACTTC.